This T cell receptor beta chain is drawn from a study of identical twins. Unmatched junction bases numbered 3, after V lost 9 bases and J lost 2 bases. Germline CDR1 reads KGHDR; CDR2 reads SFDVKD. The CDR3 extends over 13 amino acids. TCRdb reprocessed the 5' RACE reads via MiXCR and lists one record per CDR3 protein. Here the sample spans more than 1.5 million distinct CDR3 sequences, about 32% being singletons. The V and J genes are TRBV24-1 and TRBJ2-1; 7 bases agree with TRBD1. This TCR was recovered from a newborn girl in good health. The material sequenced was cord blood. CDR3 amino acids: CATSDRAYNEQFF. CDR3 DNA: TGTGCCACCTCCGACAGGGCCTACAATGAGCAGTTCTTC.